These T cell receptor beta chains were read from a single sample in a study of blood T cell repertoires in COVID-19. The method was immunoSEQ multiplex PCR; TCRdb's version includes in-frame clones alone and lacks a portion of them. The table lists about 44,000 clones, roughly 84% of them singletons. Input material: peripheral blood. The receptors originated from a woman aged 65 to 85 with acute or convalescent COVID-19. CDR3s leave out the opening cysteine and the closing phenylalanine or tryptophan.

j_call v_call cdr3_aa
TRBJ2-1 TRBV9 ASSVEDPAQWGEQF
TRBJ1-5 TRBV7-2 ASGTVNQPQH
TRBJ2-7 TRBV5-6 ASSSSRGHRDRSSYEQY
TRBJ1-4 TRBV28 AAGTGSANEKLF
TRBJ2-5 TRBV29-1 SVAGSGKETQY
TRBJ2-1 TRBV9 ASSVDALEGQF
TRBJ1-4 TRBV6-5 ASSYSSGSTNEKLF
TRBJ2-1 TRBV19 ASSSGTGGAVEQF
TRBJ2-2 TRBV11-2 ASSLTRTGELF
TRBJ1-2 TRBV4-1 ASSQIEYNYGYT
TRBJ1-2 TRBV30 AWTTSLAPGAGYT
TRBJ2-3 TRBV1 TELAGITDTQY
TRBJ2-7 TRBV18 ASSRDSSGISSYEQY
TRBJ1-1 TRBV6-1 ASSAAETGTGFRTEAF
TRBJ2-7 TRBV6-5 ASSRAGTDYEQY
TRBJ2-1 TRBV5-1 ASSTGTSGYNEQF
TRBJ1-3 TRBV25-1 ASTEFAGDPNTIY
TRBJ2-1 TRBV6-2/TRBV6-3 ASSYSKLAGHEQF
TRBJ2-5 TRBV28 ASSFSGKVLQTQY
TRBJ2-6 TRBV4-2 ASSQEPAGSSGANVLT
TRBJ2-3 TRBV5-1 ASSRGQADTQY
TRBJ2-7 TRBV18 ASSETGLANAYEQY
TRBJ2-7 TRBV6-5 ASSPRGRAYYEQY
TRBJ2-1 TRBV10-3 AIRGGLAGDHEQF
TRBJ2-7 TRBV9 ASSVTDSYEQY
TRBJ1-2 TRBV28 ASSSKISPQTYGYT
TRBJ2-7 TRBV9 ASSGPPGGIYEQY
TRBJ1-2 TRBV19 ASSFRGTDNYGYT
TRBJ2-2 TRBV18 ASSPLRDSNTGELF
TRBJ1-4 TRBV6-5 ASSYRGAREKLF
TRBJ1-1 TRBV11-2 ASSIRQGMNTEAF
TRBJ2-3 TRBV5-1 ASSLSRTPRVPDTQY
TRBJ1-1 TRBV6-2/TRBV6-3 ASSYDITRHSRVGTEAF
TRBJ2-7 TRBV11-3 ASSLPLAGIYEQY
TRBJ1-2 TRBV12-5 ASGIGEGGYT
TRBJ1-5 TRBV28 ASRGGTPNQPQH
TRBJ2-4 TRBV27 ASNSIQGGKNIQY
TRBJ2-7 TRBV3-1/TRBV3-2 ASHGPGGVEQY
TRBJ2-3 TRBV9 ASSVQGLGTDTQY
TRBJ1-5 TRBV18 ASSPIRGIQPQH
TRBJ2-3 TRBV19 ASSMGSLTTDTQY
TRBJ1-2 TRBV5-1 ASSKTQDRNYGYT
TRBJ1-6 TRBV2 ASEYRERDSPLH
TRBJ1-3 TRBV19 ASSMAGLSSGNTIY
TRBJ2-5 TRBV5-1 ASSLGLAGEQETQY
TRBJ2-7 TRBV15 ATSRQGGYEQY
TRBJ1-5 TRBV11-2 ASSPGSQEGNQPQH
TRBJ1-4 TRBV3-1/TRBV3-2 ASSQVQGKLF
TRBJ2-1 TRBV7-9 ASSLLAGNEQF
TRBJ2-1 TRBV28 ASSPPQGAGNEQF
TRBJ2-2 TRBV11-3 ASSLGNDRAGELF
TRBJ1-4 TRBV15 ATSKDRPGQGTEKLF
TRBJ2-2 TRBV27 ASSLRGSSGELF
TRBJ2-3 TRBV30 AWSGGSTDTQY
TRBJ1-2 TRBV5-1 ASSLAPGQSDYGYT